A selection of T cell receptor beta chains follows, all from one sample in a study of cytomegalovirus exposure and HLA in healthy donors. Only in-frame clones appear in the TCRdb table, and some are missing; sequencing was by immunoSEQ multiplex PCR. Of 150,000 to 200,000 clones in the sample, roughly 84% were seen once. Sequenced: PBMCs. These TCRs come from a middle-aged man in good health and CMV-seropositive. The CDR3 runs from the conserved cysteine through the conserved F or W. The D gene is left open where the match is weak. Clone size appears in some rows only: once, few, many, or a class for an expanded clone.

j_call: TRBJ2-3; cdr3_length: 14; d_call: TRBD1; clone_size: .; v_call: TRBV11-2; cdr3_nt: TGTGCCAGCAGCTTTCGGACAGGGACAGATACGCAGTATTTT; cdr3_aa: CASSFRTGTDTQYF
j_call: TRBJ1-2; cdr3_length: 13; d_call: TRBD1; clone_size: .; v_call: TRBV7-3; cdr3_nt: TGTGCCAGCAGCAAAGACAGGGATTATGGCTACACCTTC; cdr3_aa: CASSKDRDYGYTF
j_call: TRBJ1-5; cdr3_length: 14; d_call: .; clone_size: .; v_call: TRBV19; cdr3_nt: TGTGCCAGTAGTATCGGGAGGGGAGATCAGCCCCAGCATTTT; cdr3_aa: CASSIGRGDQPQHF
j_call: TRBJ2-2; cdr3_length: 12; d_call: .; clone_size: few; v_call: TRBV7-9; cdr3_nt: TGTGCCAGCAGCGCCAATAAAGCAGAGCTGTTTTTT; cdr3_aa: CASSANKAELFF
j_call: TRBJ2-2; cdr3_length: 16; d_call: .; clone_size: .; v_call: TRBV5-6; cdr3_nt: TGTGCCAGCAGCTTGGGGGTGGAGGTCCGTACCGGGGAGCTGTTTTTT; cdr3_aa: CASSLGVEVRTGELFF
j_call: TRBJ1-4; cdr3_length: 15; d_call: TRBD1; clone_size: .; v_call: TRBV19; cdr3_nt: TGTGCCAGTAGTATTACCGGGACAGGGGACGAAAAACTGTTTTTT; cdr3_aa: CASSITGTGDEKLFF
j_call: TRBJ2-4; cdr3_length: 17; d_call: TRBD2; clone_size: .; v_call: TRBV27; cdr3_nt: TGTGCCAGCAGATCCGGGACTAGCGCCTTAGCCAAAAACATTCAGTACTTC; cdr3_aa: CASRSGTSALAKNIQYF
j_call: TRBJ1-2; cdr3_length: 14; d_call: TRBD1; clone_size: few; v_call: TRBV5-1; cdr3_nt: TGCGCCAGCAGCTTTACAGGGGACATCTATGGCTACACCTTC; cdr3_aa: CASSFTGDIYGYTF
j_call: TRBJ2-3; cdr3_length: 14; d_call: TRBD2; clone_size: .; v_call: TRBV5-1; cdr3_nt: TGCGCCAGCAGTCCCGGGGGGGGATCAGATACGCAGTATTTT; cdr3_aa: CASSPGGGSDTQYF
j_call: TRBJ1-5; cdr3_length: 15; d_call: .; clone_size: .; v_call: TRBV28; cdr3_nt: TGTGCCAGCAGACCGGCGGGCCAGGGCAATCAGCCCCAGCATTTT; cdr3_aa: CASRPAGQGNQPQHF
j_call: TRBJ1-4; cdr3_length: 15; d_call: TRBD1; clone_size: once; v_call: TRBV4-2; cdr3_nt: TGTGCCAGCAGCCAAGGAGGACAGGGGGGAGAAAAACTGTTTTTT; cdr3_aa: CASSQGGQGGEKLFF
j_call: TRBJ1-5; cdr3_length: 13; d_call: .; clone_size: .; v_call: TRBV19; cdr3_nt: TGTGCCAGTACGGTGGAGCCTAATCAGCCCCAGCATTTT; cdr3_aa: CASTVEPNQPQHF
j_call: TRBJ1-2; cdr3_length: 13; d_call: TRBD1; clone_size: few; v_call: TRBV5-6; cdr3_nt: TGTGCCAGCAGCAGCAGACAGGGCAGGGGCTACACCTTC; cdr3_aa: CASSSRQGRGYTF
j_call: TRBJ2-5; cdr3_length: 15; d_call: .; clone_size: .; v_call: TRBV5-1; cdr3_nt: TGCGCCAGCAGCTTCGGGACACGGGTCCAAGAGACCCAGTACTTC; cdr3_aa: CASSFGTRVQETQYF
j_call: TRBJ1-1; cdr3_length: 14; d_call: .; clone_size: once; v_call: TRBV19; cdr3_nt: TGTGCCCAGAAGAGGGAGGGTATGAGCACTGAAGCTTTCTTT; cdr3_aa: CAQKREGMSTEAFF
j_call: TRBJ2-5; cdr3_length: 15; d_call: TRBD2; clone_size: few; v_call: TRBV10-3; cdr3_nt: TGTGCCATCAGTGAGGGGAGCGGGGGAAAAGAGACCCAGTACTTC; cdr3_aa: CAISEGSGGKETQYF
j_call: TRBJ1-2; cdr3_length: 14; d_call: TRBD1; clone_size: .; v_call: TRBV27; cdr3_nt: TGTGCCAGCAGTTCCCTGACAGGGGGCCGCGGCTACACCTTC; cdr3_aa: CASSSLTGGRGYTF
j_call: TRBJ2-3; cdr3_length: 15; d_call: .; clone_size: .; v_call: TRBV13; cdr3_nt: TGTGCCAGCAGCTTCCCTGGGCAGGGAAGCGATACGCAGTATTTT; cdr3_aa: CASSFPGQGSDTQYF
j_call: TRBJ2-1; cdr3_length: 17; d_call: TRBD2; clone_size: .; v_call: TRBV19; cdr3_nt: TGTGCCAGTAGTATTAGGGGTAGCGGGGCCTCCTACAATGAGCAGTTCTTC; cdr3_aa: CASSIRGSGASYNEQFF
j_call: TRBJ2-3; cdr3_length: 16; d_call: TRBD1; clone_size: .; v_call: TRBV27; cdr3_nt: TGTGCCAGTCAGGGCTCCCGGGACAGTCTTAGAGATACGCAGTATTTT; cdr3_aa: CASQGSRDSLRDTQYF
j_call: TRBJ2-3; cdr3_length: 15; d_call: TRBD2; clone_size: .; v_call: TRBV5-4; cdr3_nt: TGTGCCAGCAGCCATCCGGGGACTAGCTCTGATACGCAGTATTTT; cdr3_aa: CASSHPGTSSDTQYF
j_call: TRBJ2-2; cdr3_length: 15; d_call: .; clone_size: .; v_call: TRBV4-1; cdr3_nt: TGCGCCAGCAGCCATTACAGAGAGAACACCGGGGAGCTGTTTTTT; cdr3_aa: CASSHYRENTGELFF
j_call: TRBJ2-1; cdr3_length: 15; d_call: TRBD1; clone_size: .; v_call: TRBV10-3; cdr3_nt: TGTGCCATCAGTGCAGGGACAGGGATGGTAAATGAGCAGTTCTTC; cdr3_aa: CAISAGTGMVNEQFF
j_call: TRBJ2-1; cdr3_length: 16; d_call: TRBD1; clone_size: .; v_call: TRBV10-1; cdr3_nt: TGCGCCAGCAGTGAGAGCGGGACAGGGTCGTACCTTGAGCAGTTCTTC; cdr3_aa: CASSESGTGSYLEQFF
j_call: TRBJ1-5; cdr3_length: 13; d_call: .; clone_size: .; v_call: TRBV29-1; cdr3_nt: TGCAGCGTTGTGGGCGATAGCAATCAGCCCCAGCATTTT; cdr3_aa: CSVVGDSNQPQHF
j_call: TRBJ2-2; cdr3_length: 12; d_call: .; clone_size: .; v_call: TRBV6-5; cdr3_nt: TGTGCCACCGGTTCCAGGGACGGGGAGCTGTTTTTT; cdr3_aa: CATGSRDGELFF
j_call: TRBJ2-5; cdr3_length: 21; d_call: TRBD2; clone_size: once; v_call: TRBV5-1; cdr3_nt: TGCGCCAGCAGCGCTGGCCCCGGCGCCCAGACTAGCGGGCAGTACCAAGAGACCCAGTACTTC; cdr3_aa: CASSAGPGAQTSGQYQETQYF
j_call: TRBJ2-1; cdr3_length: 16; d_call: .; clone_size: .; v_call: TRBV7-6; cdr3_nt: TGTGCCAGCAGCACCTCATACGGAGCCCGCTACAATGAGCAGTTCTTC; cdr3_aa: CASSTSYGARYNEQFF
j_call: TRBJ2-7; cdr3_length: 11; d_call: .; clone_size: .; v_call: TRBV28; cdr3_nt: TGTGCCAGCAGTTCCCTTTACGAGCAGTACTTC; cdr3_aa: CASSSLYEQYF